This TCR beta chain stems from a study of T cell responses to AZD1222 COVID-19 vaccine. Whole-study results and caveats: AZD1222 recipients seropositive at baseline numbered only 5 or 6.

Profiling relied on immunoSEQ multiplex PCR, and the TCRdb table lists in-frame clones only, not all of them. Here the sample spans around 170,000 clones, approximately 90% being singletons. This CDR3 is 13 amino acids long. V lost 4 bases, J lost 5 bases, and 12 bases lay in between. The V gene's germline CDR1 is SGHRS and CDR2 YFSETQ. To note about this clone: Its cognate antigen is unknown.

This sample comprised peripheral blood, obtained on day 0 of AZD1222 vaccination. This TCR came from an adult in good health. The chain links TRBV5-1 to TRBJ2-5; unclear D gene. The CDR3 loop reads CASSQTSGETQYF. The CDR3 bases are TGCGCCAGCAGCCAAACGTCCGGGGAGACCCAGTACTTC.